The 32 T cell receptor beta chains below come from one sample, sequenced in a study of cytomegalovirus exposure and HLA in healthy donors. The PCR contained 60 Vbeta and 13 Jbeta primers. Only in-frame clones appear in the TCRdb table, and some are missing; sequencing was by immunoSEQ multiplex PCR. Of roughly 180,000 clones detected, approximately 80% appear once; the ten largest clones hold about 0.82%. The sample consisted of PBMCs. Receptors were obtained from a woman between 18 and 29 years old in good health and CMV-seronegative.

Details on this clone: At one of its ends the junction is not consistent with the germline gene, which may arise from a read error. The rearrangement joins TRBV6-1 to TRBJ1-6; perhaps TRBD1 as D (6 bases). CDR1 MNHNS and CDR2 SASEGT come from the germline V gene. The CDR3 runs to 14 residues. The CDR3 coding sequence is TGTGCCAGCAGTCTTTCCCCACTCGGCACAGGGCCTAAGTTT. Protein: CASSLSPLGTGPKF.

The chain has TRBV28 and TRBJ2-5; a weak D match, TRBD2 (6 bases). The V gene lost 4 bases and the J gene lost 5 bases, with 17 bases spanning the gap. Germline V gene lookup returns CDR1 MDHEN and CDR2 SYDVKM. This CDR3 spans 15 amino acids. The CDR3, as DNA: TGTGCCAGCAGTTCGGCCCTAAGTGGGAGGGAGACCCAGTACTTC. This sequence encodes CASSSALSGRETQYF.

This chain joins TRBV28 and TRBJ1-2; 7 bases are a match to TRBD1. The CDR3 is 18 residues long. V shed 6 bases, J shed 3 bases, and the junction held 19 bases outside the gene matches. Germline values: CDR1 MDHEN, CDR2 SYDVKM. The DNA of the CDR3 is TGTGCCAGCAGCGCCCCTGGGGACAGACAATTGTTTTACTATGGCTACACCTTC. Amino acids: CASSAPGDRQLFYYGYTF.

Remarks on this clone: This same CDR3 is encoded by further DNA sequences in the sample. The V and J genes are TRBV28 and TRBJ1-2; D call uncertain. The V end was cut by 5 bases, the J end by 6 bases, with 7 bases between. The germline V gene has CDR1 MDHEN and CDR2 SYDVKM. The CDR3 runs 11 residues. DNA of the CDR3: TGTGCCAGCAGTCAAGAGGATGGCTACACCTTC. Protein: CASSQEDGYTF.

This clone turned up a few times. The V gene is TRBV6-6, the J gene TRBJ1-1; D not resolved. The CDR3 contains 13 residues. Germline CDR1 reads MNHNY; CDR2 reads SVGAGI (reference sequence). With 5 bases removed from V and 7 bases from J, the gap between germline ends came to 14 bases. The DNA of the CDR3 is TGTGCCAGCAGTGACGGGTTGCCGTTTGAAGCTTTCTTT. Amino acids: CASSDGLPFEAFF.

The rearrangement links TRBV6-5 to TRBJ2-7; 9 bases are shared with TRBD2. Germline V gene data show CDR1 as MNHEY and CDR2 as SVGAGI. The CDR3 covers 16 residues. With 0 bases clipped from V and 4 bases from J, the junction kept 7 bases outside the gene matches. DNA of the CDR3: TGTGCCAGCAGTTACTCGGTAGCGGGAGTAGGTTACGAGCAGTACTTC. Translation: CASSYSVAGVGYEQYF.

J is TRBJ2-7 and V is TRBV4-1, with 11 bases that match TRBD1. V was clipped by 3 bases and J by 4 bases; unmatched bases: 5. The CDR3 is made up of 15 amino acids. Per the germline V gene, CDR1 is MGHRA and CDR2 is YSYEKL. CDR3 nucleotide sequence: TGCGCCAGCAGCCAGCCGGGACAGGGGGTATACGAGCAGTACTTC. It specifies CASSQPGQGVYEQYF.

The rearrangement links TRBV19 to TRBJ2-3, with D perhaps matching TRBD1 (5 bases). The CDR3 extends over 14 amino acids. Trimming took 5 bases from V and 6 from J, leaving 15 bases between them. Germline V CDR1 and CDR2: LNHDA, SQIVND (reference sequence). The CDR3 loop reads CASSANQGADTQYF. The CDR3 coding sequence is TGTGCCAGTAGTGCCAATCAGGGCGCCGATACGCAGTATTTT. Supplemented by reference TRBV19 and TRBJ2-3, the full variable domain reads DGGITQSPKYLFRKEGQNVTLSCEQNLNHDAMYWYRQDPGQGLRLIYYSQIVNDFQKGDIAEGYSVSREKKESFPLTVTSAQKNPTAFYLCASSANQGADTQYFGPGTRLTVL.

This clone was detected only a few times. V usage is TRBV28 and J usage is TRBJ1-3; 8 positions match TRBD1. V shed 5 bases, J shed 2 bases, and the junction held 14 bases outside the gene matches. CDR1 is MDHEN, CDR2 SYDVKM, per germline. The CDR3 totals 18 residues. CDR3 sequence (DNA): TGTGCCAGCAGTACGGACAGGGTTTTTTCGCTAACTGGAAACACCATATATTTT. Translating it yields CASSTDRVFSLTGNTIYF.

The chain combines TRBV30 with TRBJ2-3; TRBD2 matches at 9 bases. CDR3 length equals 13 residues. Germline-derived CDR1 and CDR2 are GTSNPN and SVGIG (reference sequence). V trimming: 2 bases; J trimming: 8 bases; junction bases outside the gene matches: 5. The CDR3 nucleotides are TGTGCCTGGAGTAGAACGACTAGCGGTACGCAGTATTTT. Its protein product is CAWSRTTSGTQYF.

The genes are TRBV28 and TRBJ2-1; D not certain. Germline assignment: CDR1 MDHEN and CDR2 SYDVKM. The CDR3 is 16 amino acids. V was pared by 5 bases and J by 5 bases, with 19 bases between. CDR3 sequence (DNA): TGTGCCAGCAGTCTTAGGTATAATCTAGAAGACAATGAGCAGTTCTTC. Its protein product is CASSLRYNLEDNEQFF.

The chain joins TRBV14 to TRBJ2-3; no definite D call. This CDR3 is 14 amino acids long. Per germline, CDR1 SGHDN and CDR2 FVKESK. V dropped 6 bases and J dropped 2 bases, with 12 bases sitting between them. CDR3 protein: CASRKASVTDTQYF. CDR3 bases: TGTGCCAGCAGGAAGGCTAGTGTCACAGATACGCAGTATTTT.

The chain links TRBV6-5 to TRBJ2-1, with D possibly TRBD2 on 6 matching bases. The CDR3 covers 13 residues. The germline V gene has CDR1 MNHEY and CDR2 SVGAGI. V gave up 9 bases and J gave up 2 bases, with 11 bases separating them. The CDR3 protein is CASSGGTYNEQFF. CDR3 DNA sequence: TGTGCCAGTAGCGGCGGGACCTACAATGAGCAGTTCTTC.

The chain has TRBV18 and TRBJ2-1, with 10 bases identical to TRBD2. V lost 3 bases and J lost 2; bases outside the gene matches: 1. There are 15 residues in the CDR3. CDR1 and CDR2 from the germline V gene are KGHSH and LQKENI. The CDR3 nucleotides are TGTGCCAGCTCACCCCTAGCGGGGGCCTACAATGAGCAGTTCTTC. It codes for CASSPLAGAYNEQFF.

This clone was seen only once. The chain carries TRBV27 and TRBJ2-1; 12 bases align to TRBD2. V shed 6 bases, J shed 4 bases, and the junction held 10 bases outside the gene matches. Germline V lookup: CDR1 MNHEY, CDR2 SMNVEV (reference sequence). The CDR3 has 17 amino acids. CDR3 sequence reads: CASSSPVLAGGYNEQFF. CDR3 nucleotide sequence: TGTGCCAGCAGCTCCCCGGTCCTAGCGGGAGGGTACAATGAGCAGTTCTTC.

The V gene is TRBV11-3, the J gene TRBJ2-1, with D possibly matching TRBD2 (5 bases). V lost 2 bases, J lost 4 bases, and 12 bases lay in between. CDR3 length: 15 amino acids. The germline gives CDR1 SGHNT, CDR2 YENEEA. The DNA for the CDR3 is TGTGCCAGCAGCTTAACTAGTGGGAAATACAATGAGCAGTTCTTC. Translation gives CASSLTSGKYNEQFF.

This sequence joins TRBV2 and TRBJ2-7; 7 bases line up with TRBD2. CDR1 SNHLY and CDR2 FYNNEI come from the germline V gene. This CDR3 has 13 amino acids. J gave up 5 bases and V 7 bases, and 8 bases lay outside the gene matches. CDR3 coding DNA: TGTGCCAGCACCCGGGACCGGGGGGACGAGCAGTACTTC. This encodes CASTRDRGDEQYF.

The chain joins TRBV19 to TRBJ2-5, with 8 bases matching TRBD1. With 6 bases clipped from V and 5 bases from J, the junction kept 5 bases outside the gene matches. Per the germline V gene, CDR1 is LNHDA and CDR2 is SQIVND (reference sequence). The CDR3 spans 13 residues. This chain's CDR3 is CASSQTGGETQYF. The CDR3 DNA sequence: TGTGCCAGTAGCCAAACAGGGGGTGAGACCCAGTACTTC.

The V and J genes are TRBV6-1 and TRBJ1-1, with D possibly TRBD1 on 6 matching bases. The CDR3 is made up of 13 amino acids. Germline loops: CDR1 MNHNS, CDR2 SASEGT. The V gene lost 11 bases and the J gene lost 0 bases, with 13 bases spanning the gap. The CDR3 sequence is CAGVGGLNTEAFF. The CDR3 DNA is TGTGCCGGGGTTGGGGGCCTGAACACTGAAGCTTTCTTT.

The rearrangement joins TRBV4-2 to TRBJ2-5; D possibly corresponds to TRBD2 (6 bases). The CDR3 is 15 amino acids. The V gene lost 1 base and the J gene lost 4 bases, with 13 bases spanning the gap. The germline gives CDR1 LGHNA, CDR2 YNFKEQ. The CDR3 loop reads CASSQGGGYPETQYF. CDR3 nucleotide sequence: TGTGCCAGCAGCCAAGGAGGAGGGTACCCAGAGACCCAGTACTTC.

The chain links TRBV4-2 to TRBJ2-1; TRBD1 matches at 8 bases. The CDR3 contains 15 residues. The V and J ends lost 2 bases and 3 bases, in that order; junction bases with no gene match: 3. Per germline, CDR1 LGHNA and CDR2 YNFKEQ. CDR3 DNA sequence: TGTGCCAGCAGCCAAAGGGGGACAGGCTACAATGAGCAGTTCTTC. It is translated as CASSQRGTGYNEQFF.

This clone was recorded once. The CDR3 protein is CASSQGTGDNYGYTF. CDR3 DNA sequence: TGCGCCAGCAGCCAAGGGACAGGGGATAACTATGGCTACACCTTC. This chain uses TRBV4-3 with TRBJ1-2, with 9 bases identical to TRBD1. V lost 1 base and J lost 1; bases outside the gene matches: 1. CDR1 and CDR2 (germline): LGHNA, YSLEER. The CDR3 contains 15 residues.

The CDR3, as DNA: TGTGCCAGCACCACAGGGAATCAGCCCCAGCATTTT. Protein: CASTTGNQPQHF. The genes are TRBV6-6 and TRBJ1-5; D possibly corresponds to TRBD1 (6 bases). The V end lost 7 bases, the J end lost 4 bases, and 8 bases lay between the germline ends. CDR1 is MNHNY and CDR2 is SVGAGI in the germline V gene (reference sequence). This CDR3 region has 12 residues.

This clone was recorded once. The rearrangement joins TRBV5-1 to TRBJ2-5; no clear D. V was pared by 2 bases and J by 2 bases, with 10 bases between. CDR3 size: 14 residues. CDR1 and CDR2 (germline): SGHRS, YFSETQ. The DNA of the CDR3 is TGCGCCAGCAGCTTCCGACTGAGTCAAGAGACCCAGTACTTC. Translating it yields CASSFRLSQETQYF. Full variable domain (rest looked up from reference TRBV5-1 and TRBJ2-5): KAGVTQTPRYLIKTRGQQVTLSCSPISGHRSVSWYQQTPGQGLQFLFEYFSETQRNKGNFPGRFSGRQFSNSRSEMNVSTLELGDSALYLCASSFRLSQETQYFGPGTRLLVL.

V is TRBV28 and J is TRBJ1-2; no reliable D call. The CDR3 runs to 12 residues. In germline, CDR1 is MDHEN, CDR2 SYDVKM. This CDR3 reads CAGRQANYGYTF. CDR3 sequence (DNA): TGTGCTGGGAGGCAAGCTAACTATGGCTACACCTTC.

The CDR3 nucleotides read TGTGCCAGTAGTATGGAGACGGGGTTCTCCTACGAGCAGTACTTC. Protein product: CASSMETGFSYEQYF. The V gene is TRBV19, the J gene TRBJ2-7; D is possibly TRBD2 (5 bases). Germline loops: CDR1 LNHDA, CDR2 SQIVND (reference sequence). The V end was cut by 3 bases, the J end by 0 bases, with 12 bases between. This CDR3 has 15 residues.

The sample holds a few counts of this clone. This rearrangement joins TRBV29-1 to TRBJ2-1; TRBD2 is a possible D gene (5 bases). The CDR3 has 13 residues. Looked up from germline, CDR1 is SQVTM and CDR2 is ANQGSEA. Trimming removed 8 bases at V and 5 bases at J, with 16 bases between. The CDR3: CSSRTGGDNEQFF. DNA of the CDR3: TGCAGCTCCCGGACTGGTGGGGACAATGAGCAGTTCTTC.

The V gene is TRBV11-2, the J gene TRBJ2-2; 7 positions agree with TRBD2. The CDR3 is 19 residues long. V lost 5 bases and J lost 6; bases outside the gene matches: 21. Germline lookup yields CDR1 SGHAT and CDR2 FQNNGV. The DNA of the CDR3 is TGTGCCAGCAGCCCGAATCGACTAGCAGGACCTCGATCGTCCGGGGAGCTGTTTTTT. Translating it yields CASSPNRLAGPRSSGELFF.

The rearrangement joins TRBV5-1 to TRBJ1-4; TRBD1 is a possible D gene (6 bases). The V gene's germline CDR1 is SGHRS and CDR2 YFSETQ. V was trimmed by 1 base and J by 11 bases, leaving 15 bases between them. The CDR3 contains 14 residues. In DNA form, the CDR3 reads TGCGCCAGCAGCTTGCAAGGGGGACCGGAGAAACTGTTTTTT. This gives the protein CASSLQGGPEKLFF.

The rearrangement links TRBV19 to TRBJ2-1; no firm D call. Germline V lookup: CDR1 LNHDA, CDR2 SQIVND (reference sequence). Trimming took off 6 bases at V and 2 bases at J, with 8 bases between the two ends. CDR3 length: 13 amino acids. The CDR3 here is CASSEIAYNEQFF. For the CDR3, the DNA is TGTGCCAGTAGCGAGATAGCCTACAATGAGCAGTTCTTC.

The chain links TRBV29-1 to TRBJ2-1; D might be TRBD1 (5 bases). The ends were cut back, 4 bases at V and 5 bases at J, with 12 bases in the middle. Germline CDR1 and CDR2: SQVTM and ANQGSEA. The CDR3 sequence is 13 residues long. The CDR3 DNA is TGCAGCGTTGTCTTAGGGGCCAACAATGAGCAGTTCTTC. This translates into CSVVLGANNEQFF.

This chain links TRBV19 with TRBJ1-5, with TRBD1 matching over 10 bases. The germline V gene encodes CDR1 LNHDA and CDR2 SQIVND (reference sequence). The CDR3 length is 14 residues. The junction had 3 bases not matched to a gene; V was cut back by 4 bases and J by 6 bases. CDR3 loop: CASSTGQGVQPQHF. In DNA, the CDR3 is TGTGCCAGTAGTACCGGACAGGGGGTTCAGCCCCAGCATTTT.